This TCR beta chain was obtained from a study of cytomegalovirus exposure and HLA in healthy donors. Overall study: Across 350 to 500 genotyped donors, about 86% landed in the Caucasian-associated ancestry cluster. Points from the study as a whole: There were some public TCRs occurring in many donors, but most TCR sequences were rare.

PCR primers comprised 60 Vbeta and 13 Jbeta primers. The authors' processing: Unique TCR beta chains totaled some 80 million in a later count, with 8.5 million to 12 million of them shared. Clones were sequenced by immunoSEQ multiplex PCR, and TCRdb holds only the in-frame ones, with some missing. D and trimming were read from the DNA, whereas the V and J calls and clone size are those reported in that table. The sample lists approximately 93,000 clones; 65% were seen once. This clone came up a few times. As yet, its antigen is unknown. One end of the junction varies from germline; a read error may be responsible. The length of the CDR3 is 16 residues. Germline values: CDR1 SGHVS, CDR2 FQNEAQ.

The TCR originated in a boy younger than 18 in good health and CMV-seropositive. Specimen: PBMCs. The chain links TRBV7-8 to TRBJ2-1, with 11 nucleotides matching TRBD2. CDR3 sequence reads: CASSLTGLAGISPGLF. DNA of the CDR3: TGTGCCAGCAGCCTAACCGGACTAGCGGGCATATCCCCAGGGCTCTTC.